This T cell receptor beta chain emerged from a study of CD8+ T cells in alopecia areata. In the study overall: Twice a day, 5 to 10 mg of oral tofacitinib was administered to treated patients.

This CDR3 is 13 amino acids long. Germline assignment: CDR1 SGHNT and CDR2 YYREEE (reference sequence). V shed 7 bases and J shed 5 bases, with 15 bases lying between them. General study results and limits: Just one nonresponder means the tie between baseline CD8+ expansion and response stays uncertain.

This clone was found a few times. Its antigen is as yet unknown. The treatment was: oral pan-JAK inhibitor, 5-10 mg twice daily. Peripheral blood and lesional scalp punch biopsies were taken from alopecia areata patients. Following extraction, RNA underwent reverse transcription to cDNA, which served as the sequencing template. Sequenced by immunoSEQ multiplex PCR; TCRdb stores in-frame clones only, minus some. The sample gives about 270,000 clones, roughly 63% of which show up once; 0.75% to 0.95% is in the top ten. The genes are TRBV5-4 and TRBJ2-5; D is undetermined. This receptor was taken from a human donor with alopecia areata. The source material was CD4+ T cells sorted from blood, sampled around week 53, from a patient treated with tofacitinib. In DNA form, the CDR3 reads TGTGCCAGCGGGGTGTTTGGTATTGAGACCCAGTACTTC. Its translation is CASGVFGIETQYF.